This TCR beta chain originates from a study of T cell repertoires in aging, cancer and after chemotherapy. The wider study: Six age groups, ranging from 30 or younger to 70 or older, included the donors. Repeat sampling of healthy donors over several months to years showed clear clonal overlap. Study-wide results and limits: The repertoire data cannot show anything about immunological memory following chemotherapy. Median generation probability rose over the chemotherapy interval in each cancer cohort, suggesting rebound thymic output.

Multiplex touch-down PCR with TRB-A/B primers amplified rearranged V-D-J TRB sequences. Using its own MiXCR run on the multiplex PCR reads, TCRdb lists one record per CDR3 protein. The repertoire holds roughly 9,800 distinct CDR3 sequences, with under 45% as singletons. CDR3 length: 13 residues. Trimming cost V 4 bases and J 8 bases, with 12 bases left between them. Germline V CDR1 and CDR2: SGHTA, FQGTGA. Details on this clonotype: Antigen specificity is unknown.

Peripheral blood genomic DNA, not sorted cells or RNA, was the template. V and J are TRBV7-3 and TRBJ2-1; D not resolved. The receptor comes from a human donor in good health. The specimen was blood. Here the CDR3 DNA reads TGTGCCAGCAGCTACTTTTCTAAGGATGAGCAGTTCTTC. This codes for CASSYFSKDEQFF.